What follows is one TCR beta chain and its context. Trimming pared 2 bases from V and 0 bases from J, leaving 10 bases between. Germline V lookup: CDR1 MGHRA, CDR2 YSYEKL. This CDR3 is built from 15 residues. The PCR used 60 Vbeta and 13 Jbeta primers. Sequencing was performed with immunoSEQ multiplex PCR; in TCRdb, only in-frame clones are kept and a portion is missing. The sample comprises about 170,000 clones, 75% of which are singletons, and around 3% rests with the top ten. The data derive from a study of cytomegalovirus exposure and HLA in healthy donors. The origin of this receptor is a woman between 45 and 60 years old in good health and CMV-seropositive. The chain carries TRBV4-1 and TRBJ1-1; D not resolved. Input material: PBMCs. In DNA, the CDR3 is TGCGCCAGCAGCCAAAGGTTGCGGATGAACACTGAAGCTTTCTTT. Residues: CASSQRLRMNTEAFF.